The T cell receptor beta chain under discussion was sequenced for a study of vaccination and CD4 T cells after COVID-19. The V gene lost 3 bases and the J gene lost 0 bases, with 12 bases spanning the gap. The CDR3 consists of 15 residues. Treatment indicated: approximately nine-day PBMC culture with coronavirus spike peptide pools or control peptides (ViraFEST assay). Cultured CD4+ T-cell DNA underwent Oncomine TCR Beta short-read sequencing. In TCRdb, the PCR reads were re-called with MiXCR into one record per CDR3 protein. Found here are 16,000 or so distinct CDR3 sequences, 55% of them singletons; the top ten hold 7.5% to 9.5%. As concerns this clonotype: Its antigen is unknown.

The TCR was taken from a human donor who had recovered from COVID-19. This chain joins TRBV12-3 or TRBV12-4 and TRBJ2-7; D ambiguous. Sequenced sample: CD4+ T cells from blood, cultured in vitro. The CDR3 is CASSFQRLSSYEQYF. CDR3 bases: TGTGCCAGCAGTTTCCAGCGTCTTAGCTCCTACGAGCAGTACTTC.